This T cell receptor (beta chain) was retrieved from a study of blood T cells in healthy people across ages (dated by TCRdb to 2015 to 2017). Broadly, across the study: In model experiments, roughly one uniquely barcoded TCR beta cDNA molecule per two T cells was captured by template switching. To track age-related changes in TCR beta repertoire diversity, the study relied on deep sequencing normalized with unique cDNA molecular identifiers. To avoid experimental bias, donors of different ages were randomly spread across the sequencing lanes. The study analyzed two additional independent replicas of 1 million unique cDNA reads from the same blood draw for two donors, one aged 18 to 29 and one aged 80 or older. The donors were split into four age groups: young (average around 15 years), middle-aged (about 40), aged (more than 55) and long-lived (roughly 86).

Including the terminal cysteine and phenylalanine, the CDR3 comprises 16 residues. Of all the DNA, just the CDR3 is kept, 48 bases in frame from base 1. Germline trimming amounts to 5 bases on V and 4 bases on J, with 6 as the count of junction bases outside the gene matches. CDR1 and CDR2 are read off the germline V gene as MDHEN and SYDVKM. The approximately 39 donors, aged 6 to 90 years, were systemically healthy Caucasian individuals from Russia. Around 9.9 milliliters of peripheral blood were collected from each donor into EDTA-treated Vacutainer tubes. PBMCs were isolated by Ficoll-Paque density-gradient centrifugation, with at least 7 million obtained per sample. Trizol reagent was used to extract total RNA from the PBMCs, yielding at least 6 micrograms per sample. For every donor, flow cytometry on a PBMC aliquot measured the percentage of naive CD45RAhigh/CD27high T cells. Study-level results and caveats: Estimates of total diversity based on one million sequenced T cells were regarded as lower bounds and as underestimates. Donor CMV infection status was unknown, potentially confounding age-related changes in expanded clonotypes. Conclusive comparison of naive and antigen-experienced compartments was prevented by the profiling of bulk unsorted PBMCs. Observed TCR beta diversity correlated strongly with the percentage of naive T cells measured by flow cytometry. As age increased, observed TCR beta diversity per million T cells dropped in a roughly linear way, and a significant reduction was already evident by age about 40. The long-lived group showed more naive CD4+ T cells, fewer expanded clones and increased TCR diversity than the aged group, suggesting age selection.

In this sample, this clonotype turned up a few times. No antigen is known for it. It has no much larger one-base neighbor in the sample; base qualities were not kept. The library relied on 5' RACE. The listed sequencing device is Illumina HiSeq 2500. A second PCR of roughly 7 to 11 cycles was performed with a sample-barcoded 5' primer and a J-beta primer mix. A unique molecular identifier was introduced onto each TCR beta cDNA molecule by a template-switch 5' adaptor carrying 12 random nucleotides. Each sample yielded at least 2.5 million CDR3-containing paired-end reads. All of the RNA was converted into first-strand cDNA using the Mint cDNA synthesis kit, with a TRBC-specific oligonucleotide serving as the primer. Following uracil-DNA glycosylase treatment, a first 18-cycle PCR with universal primers M1SS and BC2_uni_R was performed on all cDNA. Per the original workflow: For normalization, 1 million high-quality reads were randomly selected from each sample, with every read carrying a distinct molecular identifier. Instead of being binned into consensus sequences, reads with shared molecular identifiers were discarded. MiTCR, run with a Q25 quality threshold and the strictest error-elimination algorithm, handled CDR3 identification, clonotype clustering and error correction. A nonparametric unseen species model with Euler transformation was used to estimate lower-bound total TCR beta diversity. TCRdb handled the public reads itself, with Q25 trimming in fastp and clone calling in MiXCR, and kept productive beta chains. A single entry per CDR3 protein holds the most common genes and DNA from its merged rows. The V and J calls shown here were made by TCRdb, not taken from the authors' results. The table for this sample lists about 620,000 distinct CDR3 sequences; 21% of them were counted only once. 3.5% to 4% of the sample goes to the ten largest clones.

The rearranged chain carries TRBV28 and TRBJ2-2, and 11 bases in between align with TRBD2. The sequence came from a man aged 65 to 79 in good health. Sequencing was carried out using blood. The sequenced DNA is TGTGCCAGCAGTCAGATTAGCGGGAGGGGCACCGGGGAGCTGTTTTTT. This gives the protein CASSQISGRGTGELFF.